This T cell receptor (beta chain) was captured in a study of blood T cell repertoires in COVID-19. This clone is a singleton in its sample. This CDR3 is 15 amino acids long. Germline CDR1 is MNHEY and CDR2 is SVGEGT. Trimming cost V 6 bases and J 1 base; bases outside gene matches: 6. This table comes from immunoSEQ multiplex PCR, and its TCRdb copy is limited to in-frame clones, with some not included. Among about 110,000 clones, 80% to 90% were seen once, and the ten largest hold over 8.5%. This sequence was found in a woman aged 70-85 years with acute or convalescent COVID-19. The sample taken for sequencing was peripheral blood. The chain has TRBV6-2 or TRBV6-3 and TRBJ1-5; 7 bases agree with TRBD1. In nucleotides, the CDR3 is TGTGCCAGCAGCAACAGGGGATTCAGCAATCAGCCCCAGCATTTT. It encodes CASSNRGFSNQPQHF.